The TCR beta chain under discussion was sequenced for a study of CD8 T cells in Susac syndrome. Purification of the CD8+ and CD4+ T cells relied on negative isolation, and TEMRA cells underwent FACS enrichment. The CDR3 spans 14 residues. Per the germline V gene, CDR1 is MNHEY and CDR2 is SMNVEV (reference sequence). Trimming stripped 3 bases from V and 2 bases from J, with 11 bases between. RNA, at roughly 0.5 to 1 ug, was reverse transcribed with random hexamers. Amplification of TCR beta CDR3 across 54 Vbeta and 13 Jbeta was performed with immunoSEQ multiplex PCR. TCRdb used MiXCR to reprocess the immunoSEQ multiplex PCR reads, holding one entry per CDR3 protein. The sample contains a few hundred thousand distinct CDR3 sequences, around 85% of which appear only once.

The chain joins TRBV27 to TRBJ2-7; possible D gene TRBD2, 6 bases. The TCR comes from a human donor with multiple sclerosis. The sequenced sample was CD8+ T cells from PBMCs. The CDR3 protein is CASSFGGSPYEQYF. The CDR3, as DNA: TGTGCCAGCAGTTTTGGGGGGTCTCCCTACGAGCAGTACTTC.